Listed here are 5 T cell receptor beta chains from one sample, sequenced in a study of T cell responses to AZD1222 COVID-19 vaccine. Profiled with immunoSEQ multiplex PCR; TCRdb holds only in-frame clones, not every one. The repertoire has around 140,000 clones, 90% of them found once; the top ten carry approximately 1.6%. This specimen consisted of peripheral blood, obtained on day 0 of AZD1222 vaccination. These receptors all come from an adult in good health.

The V call is TRBV3-1 (or the pseudogene TRBV3-2), the J call TRBJ1-2; D unresolved. CDR1 is LGHDT, CDR2 YNNKEL, per germline (reference sequence). Trimming removed 0 bases from V and 5 bases from J, with 10 bases in between. The CDR3 is 14 residues long. DNA for the CDR3: TGTGCCAGCAGCCAAGAGATCGTGGGGTATGGCTACACCTTC. It specifies CASSQEIVGYGYTF.

A single count supports this clone. V is TRBV19 and J is TRBJ2-1, with a possible D match to TRBD1 (6 bases). Germline lookup yields CDR1 LNHDA and CDR2 SQIVND (reference sequence). The CDR3 has 15 residues. The V and J ends lost 7 bases and 0 bases respectively, with 13 bases between them. CDR3 nucleotide sequence: TGTGCCAGTACCCAACAGGGCAGCTCCTACAATGAGCAGTTCTTC. Protein product: CASTQQGSSYNEQFF.

The V call is TRBV20-1, the J call TRBJ1-2; unclear D gene. The CDR3 has 11 residues. Germline assignment: CDR1 DFQATT and CDR2 SNEGSKA (reference sequence). Trimming left V 3 bases short and J 3 bases short, with 5 bases between. DNA of the CDR3: TGCAGTGCTAGTTATTACTATGGCTACACCTTC. It is translated as CSASYYYGYTF.

CDR3 protein: CASSLLTDTQYF. In nucleotides, the CDR3 is TGTGCCAGCAGCCTACTCACAGATACGCAGTATTTT. The chain couples TRBV4-2 to TRBJ2-3; D gene unclear. V dropped 4 bases and J dropped 2 bases, with 4 bases sitting between them. In germline, CDR1 is LGHNA, CDR2 YNFKEQ. The CDR3 totals 12 residues.

CDR3 coding DNA: TGTGCCAGTAGTATGGAAATGGGCAATCAGCCCCAGCATTTT. Its protein is CASSMEMGNQPQHF. The V and J genes are TRBV19 and TRBJ1-5; D remains ambiguous. Germline V lookup: CDR1 LNHDA, CDR2 SQIVND (reference sequence). CDR3 length: 14 residues. V lost 3 bases, J lost 2 bases, and 8 bases lay in between.